These 31 T cell receptor beta chains originate from one sample sequenced in a study of cytomegalovirus exposure and HLA in healthy donors. The PCR was carried out with 60 Vbeta primers and 13 Jbeta primers. Data came from immunoSEQ multiplex PCR; TCRdb stores just in-frame clones and leaves some out. Of about 120,000 clones in the sample, 65% to 80% were seen once. The sequencing input was PBMCs. Receptors originate from a man aged 18 to 29 in good health and CMV-seropositive.

In its sample, this clone was seen a few times. The chain combines TRBV20-1 with TRBJ2-3; no clear D gene. The V and J ends lost 6 bases and 2 bases respectively, with 6 bases between them. There are 11 residues in the CDR3. Germline lookup yields CDR1 DFQATT and CDR2 SNEGSKA (reference sequence). CDR3 in DNA: TGCAGTGCGGAGACCACAGATACGCAGTATTTT. Protein: CSAETTDTQYF.

The V gene is TRBV2, the J gene TRBJ2-3, with a possible D match to TRBD2 (5 bases). V lost 7 bases and J 2 bases, leaving 13 bases between the germline ends. CDR3 length: 14 residues. The germline gives CDR1 SNHLY, CDR2 FYNNEI. CDR3 sequence: CASKRSSSTDTQYF. CDR3 DNA sequence: TGTGCCAGCAAGCGGTCCTCATCCACAGATACGCAGTATTTT. Variable domain in full (rest from reference TRBV2 and TRBJ2-3): EPEVTQTPSHQVTQMGQEVILRCVPISNHLYFYWYRQILGQKVEFLVSFYNNEISEKSEIFDDQFSVERPDGSNFTLKIRSTKLEDSAMYFCASKRSSSTDTQYFGPGTRLTVL.

The gene calls are TRBV10-3 and TRBJ1-1, with 12 bases matching TRBD1. This CDR3 spans 18 amino acids. With V trimmed by 0 bases and J by 1 base, 6 bases remained unmatched. The germline V gene has CDR1 ENHRY and CDR2 SYGVKD. The CDR3 sequence: CAISESGTGGAQNTEAFF. CDR3 nucleotides: TGTGCCATCAGTGAGTCGGGGACAGGGGGCGCGCAGAACACTGAAGCTTTCTTT.

By share, this clone ranks as medium-sized. The chain couples TRBV29-1 to TRBJ2-2, with TRBD1 matching over 8 bases. The CDR3 contains 13 residues. The ends lost 6 bases at V and 3 bases at J; junction bases unmatched: 3. The germline CDR1 and CDR2 sequences are SQVTM and ANQGSEA. This CDR3 is CSVRGLDTGELFF. In DNA form, the CDR3 reads TGCAGCGTCAGGGGGCTAGACACCGGGGAGCTGTTTTTT.

J is TRBJ1-5 and V is TRBV5-6; no clear D. Per the germline V gene, CDR1 is SGHDT and CDR2 is YYEEEE. Trimming removed 1 base at V and 6 bases at J, with 8 bases between. The CDR3 spans 13 residues. In nucleotides, the CDR3 is TGTGCCAGCAGCTTGTCGCGTGTTCAGCCCCAGCATTTT. This encodes CASSLSRVQPQHF.

The CDR3 is CASSLAGEYHEQYF. In DNA, the CDR3 is TGTGCCAGCAGCCTGGCGGGGGAGTACCACGAGCAGTACTTC. The chain couples TRBV28 to TRBJ2-7, with 7 bases identical to TRBD2. The CDR3 is 14 residues long. Trimming at V came to 6 bases and at J to 5 bases, leaving 10 bases not matched to a gene. Germline loops: CDR1 MDHEN, CDR2 SYDVKM. The full variable domain, rest sourced from reference TRBV28 and TRBJ2-7, is DVKVTQSSRYLVKRTGEKVFLECVQDMDHENMFWYRQDPGLGLRLIYFSYDVKMKEKGDIPEGYSVSREKKERFSLILESASTNQTSMYLCASSLAGEYHEQYFGPGTRLTVT.

This rearrangement joins TRBV5-4 to TRBJ2-7; 9 nucleotides match TRBD1. The CDR3 runs 15 residues. V was pared by 4 bases and J by 5 bases, with 10 bases of the junction left unmatched. Germline assignment: CDR1 SGHNT and CDR2 YYREEE (reference sequence). CDR3 protein: CASSAPPGQGNEQYF. The CDR3 DNA is TGTGCCAGCAGCGCCCCGCCGGGACAGGGCAACGAGCAGTACTTC.

This chain links TRBV7-2 with TRBJ2-1; TRBD2 is a possible D gene (5 bases). The V and J ends lost 2 bases and 9 bases respectively, with 17 bases between them. This CDR3 spans 15 amino acids. Germline V gives CDR1 SGHTA, CDR2 FQGNSA. CDR3 residues: CASSLIASLGGEQFF. For the CDR3, the DNA is TGTGCCAGCAGCTTAATCGCTAGCCTTGGAGGTGAGCAGTTCTTC.

The rearrangement joins TRBV9 to TRBJ2-6; D call uncertain. Trimming pared 0 bases from V and 3 bases from J, leaving 7 bases between. The CDR3 covers 15 residues. Germline CDR1 and CDR2: SGDLS and YYNGEE. The CDR3 bases are TGTGCCAGCAGCGTAGAATCGGGTGGGGCCAACGTCCTGACTTTC. This codes for CASSVESGGANVLTF. Complete variable domain (other parts from reference TRBV9 and TRBJ2-6): DSGVTQTPKHLITATGQRVTLRCSPRSGDLSVYWYQQSLDQGLQFLIQYYNGEERAKGNILERFSAQQFPDLHSELNLSSLELGDSALYFCASSVESGGANVLTFGAGSRLTVL.

This clone was detected only once. The junction shows a germline mismatch at one end, possibly a read error. V and J are TRBV7-7 and TRBJ2-2; D perhaps matches TRBD1 (6 bases). Per the germline V gene, CDR1 is SSHAT and CDR2 is FNYEAQ (reference sequence). The CDR3 loop spans 12 amino acids. CDR3 nucleotide sequence: TGTGCTAGCAGCCAGGGGACCGGGGAGCTGTTTTTT. Protein product: CASSQGTGELFF.

The J gene is TRBJ2-1, the V gene TRBV19, with TRBD1 identical over 10 bases. The junction had 12 bases not matched to a gene; V was cut back by 5 bases and J by 11 bases. Germline-derived CDR1 and CDR2 are LNHDA and SQIVND (reference sequence). This CDR3 has 15 amino acids. The CDR3 sequence is CASSADRGPHLKQFF. CDR3 DNA sequence: TGTGCCAGTAGTGCCGACAGGGGGCCCCATCTTAAGCAGTTCTTC.

The chain has TRBV27 and TRBJ2-2; D possibly corresponds to TRBD1 (5 bases). Per germline, CDR1 MNHEY and CDR2 SMNVEV (reference sequence). V was pared by 10 bases and J by 2 bases, with 20 bases between. This CDR3 has 16 residues. The CDR3 loop is CATSPIVDTNTGELFF. The CDR3 bases are TGTGCCACCTCCCCTATCGTGGACACCAACACCGGGGAGCTGTTTTTT.

Only one count was recorded for this clone. The V gene is TRBV29-1, the J gene TRBJ1-2; tentatively, D is TRBD1 (5 bases). Germline assignment: CDR1 SQVTM and CDR2 ANQGSEA. V was clipped by 2 bases and J by 0 bases, with 13 bases between them. The CDR3 loop spans 15 amino acids. The CDR3 DNA sequence: TGCAGCGTTGAATACATGGACACCCCTAACTATGGCTACACCTTC. Translating gives CSVEYMDTPNYGYTF. Full variable domain (rest looked up from reference TRBV29-1 and TRBJ1-2): SAVISQKPSRDICQRGTSLTIQCQVDSQVTMMFWYRQQPGQSLTLIATANQGSEATYESGFVIDKFPISRPNLTFSTLTVSNMSPEDSSIYLCSVEYMDTPNYGYTFGSGTRLTVV.

This clone showed up just a few times. The DNA for the CDR3 is TGTGCCAGCAGCCAGGCCCCGGCCGGGGAGCTGTTTTTT. It is translated as CASSQAPAGELFF. The V gene is TRBV11-2, the J gene TRBJ2-2; D gene uncertain. The CDR3 length is 13 residues. The V gene's germline CDR1 is SGHAT and CDR2 FQNNGV. Trimming removed 5 bases from V and 6 bases from J, with 10 bases in between.

This clone turned up a few times. The chain employs TRBV6-6 and TRBJ2-1; 11 bases fit TRBD2. Unmatched junction bases numbered 4, after V lost 4 bases and J lost 5 bases. This CDR3 has 15 residues. Looked up from germline, CDR1 is MNHNY and CDR2 is SVGAGI (reference sequence). The DNA of the CDR3 is TGTGCCAGCAGTTTTAGCGGGGGGGCCAACAATGAGCAGTTCTTC. This codes for CASSFSGGANNEQFF.

The sample holds one count of this clone. The chain uses TRBV7-8 and TRBJ1-4, with D possibly being TRBD1 (6 bases). Trimming took off 3 bases at V and 7 bases at J, with 18 bases between the two ends. Germline-derived CDR1 and CDR2 are SGHVS and FQNEAQ. The CDR3 totals 16 residues. CDR3 loop: CASSFPLGGQGEKLFF. CDR3 DNA: TGTGCCAGCAGCTTCCCCCTGGGGGGGCAAGGTGAAAAACTGTTTTTT.

This rearrangement joins TRBV29-1 to TRBJ2-2, with TRBD2 matching over 16 bases. The germline CDR1 and CDR2 sequences are SQVTM and ANQGSEA. Trimming took 6 bases from V and 1 from J; bases not matched to a gene: 5. This CDR3 has 17 residues. As DNA, the CDR3 is TGCAGCGTCACCGGGACTAGCGGGGGGGGGAACACCGGGGAGCTGTTTTTT. Its translation: CSVTGTSGGGNTGELFF.

The chain has TRBV28 and TRBJ2-6; TRBD1 aligns across 7 bases. V dropped 6 bases and J dropped 0; count of bases not matched to a gene: 2. The CDR3 is made up of 15 amino acids. Germline lookup yields CDR1 MDHEN and CDR2 SYDVKM. CDR3 loop: CASRQGNSGANVLTF. Written as DNA, the CDR3 is TGTGCCAGCAGACAGGGGAACTCTGGGGCCAACGTCCTGACTTTC. Supplemented by reference TRBV28 and TRBJ2-6, the full variable domain reads DVKVTQSSRYLVKRTGEKVFLECVQDMDHENMFWYRQDPGLGLRLIYFSYDVKMKEKGDIPEGYSVSREKKERFSLILESASTNQTSMYLCASRQGNSGANVLTFGAGSRLTVL.

DNA of the CDR3: TGTGCCAGCAGCCTCACCGGGACAGGGTTCTACGAGCAGTACTTC. It is translated as CASSLTGTGFYEQYF. The chain carries TRBV11-2 and TRBJ2-5; 9 positions agree with TRBD1. The assigned J gene may be wrong: the sequence end matches TRBJ2-7 better. The V gene's germline CDR1 is SGHAT and CDR2 FQNNGV. This CDR3 region has 15 residues.

This clone was seen more than once but under ten times. The genes are TRBV6-5 and TRBJ1-1; D gene uncertain. V lost 6 bases and J 8 bases, leaving 10 bases between the germline ends. Germline V gene data show CDR1 as MNHEY and CDR2 as SVGAGI. The CDR3 spans 11 residues. The CDR3 nucleotides are TGTGCCAGCAGGAAGGGAGTGGAAGCTTTCTTT. Residues: CASRKGVEAFF.

The V gene is TRBV7-3, the J gene TRBJ2-1, with TRBD2 matching over 8 bases. The V gene's germline CDR1 is SGHTA and CDR2 FQGTGA. The CDR3 is 16 amino acids. Trimming cost V 5 bases and J 4 bases; bases outside gene matches: 10. The CDR3, as DNA: TGTGCCAGCAGCCCCTCGGGGGGGAGGGCTTACAATGAGCAGTTCTTC. Translated, it gives CASSPSGGRAYNEQFF.

V is TRBV5-1 and J is TRBJ1-1, with D perhaps matching TRBD1 (6 bases). The germline V and J ends were trimmed by 0 bases and 1 base, with 16 bases remaining between them. Per the germline V gene, CDR1 is SGHRS and CDR2 is YFSETQ. This CDR3 spans 17 amino acids. CDR3 DNA: TGCGCCAGCAGCTTGGATGGCAGGGCCAGGGGGAACACTGAAGCTTTCTTT. Its translation is CASSLDGRARGNTEAFF.

This rearrangement joins TRBV19 to TRBJ1-4; TRBD1 matches at 10 bases. Germline V gives CDR1 LNHDA, CDR2 SQIVND (reference sequence). CDR3 length equals 15 residues. The V and J ends lost 6 bases and 8 bases, in that order; junction bases with no gene match: 9. This chain's CDR3 is CASSPRDRGGEKLFF. CDR3 DNA: TGTGCCAGTAGCCCCCGGGACAGGGGTGGAGAAAAACTGTTTTTT.

The V gene is TRBV7-6, the J gene TRBJ1-4, with TRBD1 matching 9 bases. The J segment lost 0 bases and the V segment lost 5 bases, leaving 7 bases of the junction unmatched. Germline lookup yields CDR1 SGHVS and CDR2 FNYEAQ. There are 17 residues in the CDR3. CDR3 DNA: TGTGCCAGCAGCCACAGGGGGCGCGGATCAACTAATGAAAAACTGTTTTTT. Its protein is CASSHRGRGSTNEKLFF. The variable domain in full, with the rest retrieved from reference TRBV7-6 and TRBJ1-4, is GAGVSQSPRYKVTKRGQDVALRCDPISGHVSLYWYRQALGQGPEFLTYFNYEAQQDKSGLPNDRFSAERPEGSISTLTIQRTEQRDSAMYRCASSHRGRGSTNEKLFFGSGTQLSVL.

This rearrangement joins TRBV19 to TRBJ1-2; TRBD1 matches 7 bases. V lost 5 bases and J lost 5; bases outside the gene matches: 11. Germline loops: CDR1 LNHDA, CDR2 SQIVND (reference sequence). The CDR3 is made up of 15 amino acids. DNA of the CDR3: TGTGCCAGTAGTCCGATGACCCAGGGGGAGTATGGCTACACCTTC. It translates to CASSPMTQGEYGYTF.

J is TRBJ1-5 and V is TRBV7-2; TRBD1 agrees at 9 bases. J gave up 6 bases and V 5 bases, and 11 bases lay outside the gene matches. CDR1 is SGHTA and CDR2 is FQGNSA in the germline V gene. The CDR3 loop spans 16 amino acids. The CDR3 DNA follows: TGTGCCAGCAGCGTGGAACAGGGGGCGATTCTTCAGCCCCAGCATTTT. Translating it yields CASSVEQGAILQPQHF.

CDR3 sequence reads: CASSTSGGGNEQFF. CDR3 sequence (DNA): TGTGCCAGCAGCACTAGCGGGGGAGGGAATGAGCAGTTCTTC. V is TRBV28 and J is TRBJ2-1; TRBD2 aligns across 11 bases. CDR3 length: 14 amino acids. Germline CDR1 is MDHEN and CDR2 is SYDVKM. Trimming at V came to 6 bases and at J to 7 bases, leaving 5 bases not matched to a gene.

This clone occurred once. In DNA form, the CDR3 reads TGCAGCCTCTTTAAGGGGGAAGACACTGAAGCTTTCTTT. This codes for CSLFKGEDTEAFF. This sequence joins TRBV29-1 and TRBJ1-1; possibly TRBD1 for D (6 bases). Trimming left V 8 bases short and J 3 bases short, with 16 bases between. This CDR3 is 13 amino acids long. Per the germline V gene, CDR1 is SQVTM and CDR2 is ANQGSEA.

The rearrangement joins TRBV15 to TRBJ2-3, with 10 positions matching TRBD1. Germline V gene sequence: CDR1 LNHNV, CDR2 YYDKDF (reference sequence). Trimming took 0 bases from V and 4 from J; bases not matched to a gene: 4. This CDR3 comprises 16 residues. The CDR3 DNA follows: TGTGCCACCAGCAGAGACCCCGGACAGGGGGCAGATACGCAGTATTTT. Translation gives CATSRDPGQGADTQYF.

The rearrangement links TRBV27 to TRBJ2-1; the D gene is possibly TRBD2 (6 bases). CDR3 size: 12 residues. V lost 6 bases, J lost 9 bases, and 12 bases lay in between. The germline V gene encodes CDR1 MNHEY and CDR2 SMNVEV (reference sequence). This chain's CDR3 is CASRAAGFEQFF. The CDR3 DNA reads TGTGCCAGCAGAGCTGCGGGGTTTGAGCAGTTCTTC.

The chain recombines TRBV18 with TRBJ2-2; maybe TRBD1 (6 bases). Per germline, CDR1 KGHSH and CDR2 LQKENI. The CDR3 consists of 15 residues. Trimming stripped 8 bases from V and 2 bases from J, with 15 bases between. The CDR3 region has the DNA TGTGCCAGCGCCCGACAGGAGACTAACACCGGGGAGCTGTTTTTT. Encoded protein: CASARQETNTGELFF.